The 20 T cell receptor beta chains listed next were all sequenced from one sample in a study of shared clonotypes between healthy human individuals. The assay was immunoSEQ multiplex PCR, and TCRdb's table has in-frame clones only and misses some. Of more than 400,000 clones in the sample, 95% to 96% were seen once. What was sequenced was naive CD4+ T cells sorted from blood. Described subset: CD45RA+ positively selected. These receptor sequences come from a woman aged 30 to 39 in good health.

DNA of the CDR3: TGTGCCAGCAGTTACCGATGGGCTAGCGGGCCGTACAATGAGCAGTTCTTC. Protein: CASSYRWASGPYNEQFF. The V gene is TRBV2, the J gene TRBJ2-1; 8 bases are a match to TRBD2. Germline V gives CDR1 SNHLY, CDR2 FYNNEI. V shed 5 bases, J shed 4 bases, and the junction held 13 bases outside the gene matches. The CDR3 is 17 residues long.

The table lists this clone with a count of one. This chain connects TRBV18 to TRBJ1-2; D perhaps matches TRBD1 (5 bases). Trimming removed 5 bases from V and 4 bases from J, with 11 bases in between. The CDR3 is made up of 13 amino acids. The germline V gene encodes CDR1 KGHSH and CDR2 LQKENI. The CDR3 is CASSAEGTYGYTF. In DNA form, the CDR3 reads TGTGCCAGCTCAGCGGAGGGGACCTATGGCTACACCTTC.

This clone was counted once. V usage is TRBV28 and J usage is TRBJ2-1; 7 bases match TRBD2. The CDR3 is made up of 16 amino acids. J gave up 0 bases and V 5 bases, and 7 bases lay outside the gene matches. Germline lookup yields CDR1 MDHEN and CDR2 SYDVKM. In DNA, the CDR3 is TGTGCCAGCAGTCTCAGAACTAGCGCCTCCTACAATGAGCAGTTCTTC. Translating it yields CASSLRTSASYNEQFF.

The V call is TRBV21-1, the J call TRBJ2-5; the table's D call TRBD2 went unverified against the DNA. TRBV21-1 is a known pseudogene. This CDR3 comprises 17 residues. The CDR3 region has the DNA TGTGCCAGCAGCAAAGCGTCGACTAGCGGGAGTTCGGAGACCCAGTACTTC. Encoded protein: CASSKASTSGSSETQYF.

This clone appeared once. The chain links TRBV7-9 to TRBJ2-1; TRBD2 aligns across 11 bases. V shed 5 bases and J 3 bases; nucleotides not matched to a gene: 6. The CDR3 has 16 residues. Germline V lookup: CDR1 SEHNR, CDR2 FQNEAQ (reference sequence). CDR3 sequence reads: CASSPGLAVLYNEQFF. CDR3 sequence (DNA): TGTGCCAGCAGCCCGGGACTAGCGGTCCTCTACAATGAGCAGTTCTTC.

The rearrangement links TRBV18 to TRBJ2-7; 8 bases map to TRBD1. This CDR3 has 13 residues. Germline V gene sequence: CDR1 KGHSH, CDR2 LQKENI. The V segment lost 4 bases and the J segment 2 bases; nucleotides outside the gene matches: 1. The CDR3 DNA is TGTGCCAGCTCACAGGGACAGGCCTACGAGCAGTACTTC. This encodes CASSQGQAYEQYF.

The chain recombines TRBV19 with TRBJ2-5, with D maybe TRBD1 (5 bases). V lost 2 bases and J 4 bases, leaving 17 bases between the germline ends. Germline assignment: CDR1 LNHDA and CDR2 SQIVND (reference sequence). The CDR3 loop spans 16 amino acids. CDR3 loop: CASSIIGHDTRETQYF. The CDR3 DNA sequence: TGTGCCAGTAGTATAATCGGACACGATACACGAGAGACCCAGTACTTC.

J is TRBJ1-2 and V is TRBV5-1; D not certain. Germline V gene sequence: CDR1 SGHRS, CDR2 YFSETQ. The CDR3 covers 14 residues. Trimming stripped 0 bases from V and 6 bases from J, with 12 bases between. CDR3 sequence reads: CASSLASAQNGYTF. The CDR3 DNA follows: TGCGCCAGCAGCTTGGCATCGGCTCAGAATGGCTACACCTTC.

J is TRBJ1-6 and V is TRBV6-5, with a tentative D call TRBD1 (5 bases). The CDR3 covers 13 residues. V gave up 4 bases and J gave up 7 bases, with 8 bases separating them. CDR1 is MNHEY, CDR2 SVGAGI, per germline. The CDR3 coding sequence is TGTGCCAGCAGTTTGACAGTAAATTCACCCCTCCACTTT. This translates into CASSLTVNSPLHF.

DNA for the CDR3: TGTGCCAGCAGTGACGGGAATCAGCCCCAGCATTTT. Its translation is CASSDGNQPQHF. The chain has TRBV6-5 and TRBJ1-5; D gene uncertain. The CDR3 contains 12 residues. CDR1 is MNHEY, CDR2 SVGAGI, per germline. V gave up 5 bases and J gave up 4 bases, with 6 bases separating them.

The V gene is TRBV5-1, the J gene TRBJ2-1; 7 nucleotides agree with TRBD2. The CDR3 loop spans 15 amino acids. The V gene end was trimmed by 0 bases and the J gene end by 10 bases; junction bases not matched to a gene: 10. Germline CDR1 and CDR2: SGHRS and YFSETQ. CDR3 nucleotide sequence: TGCGCCAGCAGCTTGGCATGGACTAGACTCGAGGAGCAGTTCTTC. Its translation is CASSLAWTRLEEQFF.

This rearrangement joins TRBV27 to TRBJ1-1, with 7 bases identical to TRBD1. The CDR3 loop spans 15 amino acids. Trimming at V came to 5 bases and at J to 5 bases, leaving 11 bases not matched to a gene. Germline CDR1 and CDR2: MNHEY and SMNVEV (reference sequence). CDR3 nucleotide sequence: TGTGCCAGCAGTCCTCAAACAGGGGAGAAGACTGAAGCTTTCTTT. This gives the protein CASSPQTGEKTEAFF.

The gene calls are TRBV9 and TRBJ2-2; 8 bases are a match to TRBD2. The V gene's germline CDR1 is SGDLS and CDR2 YYNGEE. V shed 5 bases and J 6 bases; nucleotides not matched to a gene: 9. CDR3 length: 15 amino acids. CDR3 nucleotide sequence: TGTGCCAGCAGAGGGCCAAGCGGGAGTTCCGGGGAGCTGTTTTTT. This sequence encodes CASRGPSGSSGELFF. Based on the CDR3 plus reference TRBV9 and TRBJ2-2, the full variable domain is DSGVTQTPKHLITATGQRVTLRCSPRSGDLSVYWYQQSLDQGLQFLIQYYNGEERAKGNILERFSAQQFPDLHSELNLSSLELGDSALYFCASRGPSGSSGELFFGEGSRLTVL.

This rearrangement joins TRBV4-2 to TRBJ2-3; D uncertain. The CDR3 is 16 residues long. Trimming pared 0 bases from V and 3 bases from J, leaving 13 bases between. Germline assignment: CDR1 LGHNA and CDR2 YNFKEQ. The CDR3 DNA reads TGTGCCAGCAGCCAAGATTTAGGACCCAGGACAGATACGCAGTATTTT. Translating gives CASSQDLGPRTDTQYF.

This sequence joins TRBV5-1 and TRBJ1-4, with 8 bases matching TRBD1. The CDR3 has 15 amino acids. J lost 7 bases, V lost 2 bases, and 7 bases had no gene match. Germline V gene lookup returns CDR1 SGHRS and CDR2 YFSETQ. CDR3 residues: CASSFSGTGGEKLFF. CDR3 nucleotide sequence: TGCGCCAGCAGCTTTTCCGGGACAGGAGGTGAAAAACTGTTTTTT.

V is TRBV2 and J is TRBJ2-1; D gene ambiguous. Trimming removed 6 bases from V and 5 bases from J, with 17 bases in between. Germline V gene data show CDR1 as SNHLY and CDR2 as FYNNEI. CDR3 length equals 15 residues. CDR3 bases: TGTGCCAGCAGAGGGTATTTGGTAAGGGACAATGAGCAGTTCTTC. It is translated as CASRGYLVRDNEQFF.

This sequence joins TRBV9 and TRBJ2-2; 11 positions match TRBD2. The CDR3 totals 20 residues. Germline V gene data show CDR1 as SGDLS and CDR2 as YYNGEE. After removal of 3 bases from V and 4 bases from J, the junction contained 17 bases not matched to a gene. For the CDR3, the DNA is TGTGCCAGCAGCGGATCCGGGACTAGCGGCCAGAAGGTGGGCACCGGGGAGCTGTTTTTT. Its translation: CASSGSGTSGQKVGTGELFF.

V is TRBV18 and J is TRBJ2-2, with TRBD1 matching over 7 bases. This CDR3 is 14 amino acids long. Unmatched junction bases numbered 8, after V lost 6 bases and J lost 7 bases. Germline values: CDR1 KGHSH, CDR2 LQKENI. The CDR3, as DNA: TGTGCCAGCTCCCCGACAGGGATCGGCGGGGAGCTGTTTTTT. Protein sequence: CASSPTGIGGELFF.

V usage is TRBV28 and J usage is TRBJ2-5; 8 bases agree with TRBD1. The end of the DNA aligns better with TRBJ2-7, so the J call may be wrong. Germline CDR1 and CDR2: MDHEN and SYDVKM. CDR3 length equals 15 residues. CDR3 in DNA: TGTGCCAGCAGTTTGCAGGGACAGGTGGGACACGAGCAGTACTTC. This gives the protein CASSLQGQVGHEQYF.

The chain has TRBV6-1 and TRBJ2-7; D gene unclear. V lost 5 bases and J lost 3, with 8 bases in between. Germline V gene sequence: CDR1 MNHNS, CDR2 SASEGT. The CDR3 is made up of 12 amino acids. Written as DNA, the CDR3 is TGTGCCAGCAGTTGGGCCGTCTACGAGCAGTACTTC. This sequence encodes CASSWAVYEQYF.